Below are 6 T cell receptor beta chains sequenced from a single sample in a study of blood T cell repertoires in COVID-19 (TCRdb year 2020). Libraries came from the immunoSEQ multiplex PCR assay. TCRdb re-hosts the immuneACCESS table, in-frame sequences only. Its copies lack some clones; in the studies checked, an unresolved V gene accounts for under half of them, and the cause for the rest is not known. In this sample the table shows about 160,000 clones, roughly nine tenths of which occur a single time. The ten largest clonotypes hold more than 6.5% of the sample. Sequencing was carried out using PBMCs or T cells enriched from blood (not recorded which). The source of these receptors is a woman aged 45-59 years who had recovered from COVID-19.

The chain links TRBV7-9 to TRBJ2-5, with D possibly being TRBD2 (5 bases). V lost 1 base, J lost 7 bases, and 13 bases lay in between. The CDR3 extends over 14 amino acids. Germline V gene data show CDR1 as SEHNR and CDR2 as FQNEAQ (reference sequence). The CDR3 sequence: CASSLGPTSGTQYF. CDR3 coding DNA: TGTGCCAGCAGCTTAGGACCGACAAGCGGGACCCAGTACTTC.

The chain employs TRBV11-2 and TRBJ2-7, with 8 nucleotides matching TRBD2. Germline V gene data show CDR1 as SGHAT and CDR2 as FQNNGV. The CDR3 is made up of 15 amino acids. V shed 8 bases, J shed 4 bases, and the junction held 13 bases outside the gene matches. CDR3 DNA sequence: TGTGCCAGCTCCCAAAGCGGGAGCCTCCAATACGAGCAGTACTTC. Protein sequence: CASSQSGSLQYEQYF.

The DNA of the CDR3 is TGTGCCAGCAGCCGTCCAGGTCGGACTGAAGCTTTCTTT. This gives the protein CASSRPGRTEAFF. This sequence joins TRBV3-1 (or the pseudogene TRBV3-2) and TRBJ1-1; D unresolved. The CDR3 length is 13 residues. The V end was cut by 4 bases, the J end by 5 bases, with 11 bases between. Germline CDR1 and CDR2: LGHDT and YNNKEL (reference sequence).

The rearrangement uses TRBV10-1 and TRBJ1-3; 9 nucleotides line up with TRBD1. Germline V gene sequence: CDR1 WNHNN, CDR2 SYGVQD (reference sequence). Trimming at V came to 5 bases and at J to 3 bases, leaving 2 bases not matched to a gene. This CDR3 has 14 residues. CDR3: CASSRTGDGNTIYF. CDR3 sequence (DNA): TGCGCCAGCAGTCGGACAGGGGATGGAAACACCATATATTTT.

A few counts support this clone. The V gene is TRBV5-1, the J gene TRBJ2-1; 11 nucleotides agree with TRBD2. V was clipped by 1 base and J by 4 bases; unmatched bases: 4. From germline, CDR1 is SGHRS and CDR2 YFSETQ. This CDR3 is 16 amino acids long. The CDR3: CASSLSTSGKYNEQFF. Written as DNA, the CDR3 is TGCGCCAGCAGCTTGTCGACTAGCGGGAAATACAATGAGCAGTTCTTC.

The rearrangement joins TRBV6-5 to TRBJ2-1; TRBD2 matches at 10 bases. Germline V lookup: CDR1 MNHEY, CDR2 SVGAGI. After removal of 7 bases from V and 10 bases from J, the junction contained 4 bases not matched to a gene. This CDR3 is 12 amino acids long. CDR3 sequence: CASTSGRWEQFF. In DNA form, the CDR3 reads TGTGCCAGCACTAGCGGGAGATGGGAGCAGTTCTTC.